This TCR beta chain was sequenced in a study of control samples from healthy donors and cancer patients. Data came from immunoSEQ multiplex PCR; TCRdb stores just in-frame clones and leaves some out. The sample has about 120,000 clones; 70% to 90% are singletons. The CDR3 is 19 amino acids. CDR1 is SGHRS and CDR2 is YFSETQ in the germline V gene. V dropped 3 bases and J dropped 0 bases, with 21 bases sitting between them. V and J are TRBV5-1 and TRBJ1-4, with TRBD1 as a possible D gene (5 bases). This receptor was taken from a man in his fifties in good health. The sample was blood. CDR3 in DNA: TGCGCCAGCAGCTCCTCCTTTGGGGCCGCGTTTGCAACTAATGAAAAACTGTTTTTT. This translates into CASSSSFGAAFATNEKLFF.